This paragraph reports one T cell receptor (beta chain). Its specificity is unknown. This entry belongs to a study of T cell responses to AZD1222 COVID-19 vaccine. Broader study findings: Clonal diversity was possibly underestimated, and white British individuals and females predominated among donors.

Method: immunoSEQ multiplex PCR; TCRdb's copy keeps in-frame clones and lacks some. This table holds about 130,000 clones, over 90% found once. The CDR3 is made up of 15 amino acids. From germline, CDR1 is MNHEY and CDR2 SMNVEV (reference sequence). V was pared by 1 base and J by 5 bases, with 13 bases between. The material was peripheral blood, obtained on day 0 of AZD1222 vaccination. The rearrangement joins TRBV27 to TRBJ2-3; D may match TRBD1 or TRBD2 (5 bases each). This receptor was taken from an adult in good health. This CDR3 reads CASSLLGVGKDTQYF. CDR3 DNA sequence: TGTGCCAGCAGTTTATTGGGGGTCGGGAAAGATACGCAGTATTTT.